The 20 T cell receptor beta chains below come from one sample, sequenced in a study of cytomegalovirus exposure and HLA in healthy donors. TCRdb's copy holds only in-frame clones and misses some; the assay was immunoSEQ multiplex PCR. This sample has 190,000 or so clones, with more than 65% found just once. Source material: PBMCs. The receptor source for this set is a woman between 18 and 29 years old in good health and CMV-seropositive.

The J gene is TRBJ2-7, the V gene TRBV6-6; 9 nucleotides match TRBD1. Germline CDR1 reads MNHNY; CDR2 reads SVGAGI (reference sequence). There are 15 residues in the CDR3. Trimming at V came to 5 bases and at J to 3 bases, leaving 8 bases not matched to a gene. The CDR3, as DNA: TGTGCCAGCAGTACTACAGGGGGCGCCGGCTACGAGCAGTACTTC. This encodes CASSTTGGAGYEQYF.

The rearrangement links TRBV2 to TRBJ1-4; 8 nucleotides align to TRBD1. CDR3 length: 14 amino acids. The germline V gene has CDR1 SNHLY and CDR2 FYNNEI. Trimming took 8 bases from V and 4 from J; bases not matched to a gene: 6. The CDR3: CASGRGQDNEKLFF. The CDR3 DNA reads TGTGCCAGCGGGAGGGGACAGGATAATGAAAAACTGTTTTTT.

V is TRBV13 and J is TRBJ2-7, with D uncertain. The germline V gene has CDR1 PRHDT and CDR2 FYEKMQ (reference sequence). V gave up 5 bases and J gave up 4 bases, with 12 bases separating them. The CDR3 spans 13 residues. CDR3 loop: CASSPTFTYEQYF. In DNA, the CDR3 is TGTGCCAGCAGCCCTACTTTCACTTACGAGCAGTACTTC.

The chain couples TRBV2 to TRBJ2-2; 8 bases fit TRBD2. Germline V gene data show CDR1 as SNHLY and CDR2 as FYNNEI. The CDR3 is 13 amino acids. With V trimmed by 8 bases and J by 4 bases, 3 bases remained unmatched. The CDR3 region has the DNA TGTGCCAGCCGACGGGAGGGCACCGGGGAGCTGTTTTTT. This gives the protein CASRREGTGELFF.

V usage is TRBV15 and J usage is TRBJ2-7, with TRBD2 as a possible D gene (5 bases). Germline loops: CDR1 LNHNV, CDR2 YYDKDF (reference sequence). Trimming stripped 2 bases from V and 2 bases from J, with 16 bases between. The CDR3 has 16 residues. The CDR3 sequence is CATSRTSPGKTYEQYF. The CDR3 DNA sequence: TGTGCCACCAGCAGAACGTCACCGGGAAAGACCTACGAGCAGTACTTC.

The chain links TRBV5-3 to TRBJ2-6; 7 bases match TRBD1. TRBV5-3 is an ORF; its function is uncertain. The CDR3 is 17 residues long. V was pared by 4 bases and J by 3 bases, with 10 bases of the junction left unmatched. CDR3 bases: TGTGCCAGAAGCAGCCAGGACAGGCGGAATGGGGCCAACGTCCTGACTTTC. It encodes CARSSQDRRNGANVLTF.

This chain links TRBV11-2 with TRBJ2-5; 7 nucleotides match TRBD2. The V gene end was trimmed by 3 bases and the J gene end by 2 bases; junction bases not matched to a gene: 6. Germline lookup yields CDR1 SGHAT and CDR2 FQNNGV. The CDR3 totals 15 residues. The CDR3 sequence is CASSFDLAVQETQYF. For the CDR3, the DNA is TGTGCCAGCAGCTTCGATCTAGCGGTTCAAGAGACCCAGTACTTC. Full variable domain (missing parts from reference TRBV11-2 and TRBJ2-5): EAGVAQSPRYKIIEKRQSVAFWCNPISGHATLYWYQQILGQGPKLLIQFQNNGVVDDSQLPKDRFSAERLKGVDSTLKIQPAKLEDSAVYLCASSFDLAVQETQYFGPGTRLLVL.

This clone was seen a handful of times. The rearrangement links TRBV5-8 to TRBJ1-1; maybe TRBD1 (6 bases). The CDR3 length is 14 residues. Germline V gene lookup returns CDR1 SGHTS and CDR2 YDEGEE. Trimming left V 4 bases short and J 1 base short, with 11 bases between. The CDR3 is CASSEPGQNTEAFF. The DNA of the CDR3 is TGTGCCAGCAGCGAACCGGGACAGAACACTGAAGCTTTCTTT.

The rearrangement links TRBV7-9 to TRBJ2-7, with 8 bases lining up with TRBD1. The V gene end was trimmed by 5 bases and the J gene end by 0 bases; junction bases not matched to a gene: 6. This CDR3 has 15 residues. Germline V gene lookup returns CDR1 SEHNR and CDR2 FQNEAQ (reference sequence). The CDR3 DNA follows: TGTGCCAGCAGCACCTTCGGACAGGGCTCCTACGAGCAGTACTTC. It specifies CASSTFGQGSYEQYF.

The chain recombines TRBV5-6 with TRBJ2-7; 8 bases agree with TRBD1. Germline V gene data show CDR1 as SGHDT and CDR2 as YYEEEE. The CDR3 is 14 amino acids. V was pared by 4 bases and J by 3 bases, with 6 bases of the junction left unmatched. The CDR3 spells CASSHRDRHYEQYF. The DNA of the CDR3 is TGTGCCAGCAGCCACCGGGACAGGCACTACGAGCAGTACTTC.

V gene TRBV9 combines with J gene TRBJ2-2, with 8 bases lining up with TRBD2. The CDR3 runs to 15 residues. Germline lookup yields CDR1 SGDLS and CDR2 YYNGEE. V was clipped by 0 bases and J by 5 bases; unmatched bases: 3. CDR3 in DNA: TGTGCCAGCAGCGTAGACCCGGGGGGGACCGGGGAGCTGTTTTTT. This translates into CASSVDPGGTGELFF.

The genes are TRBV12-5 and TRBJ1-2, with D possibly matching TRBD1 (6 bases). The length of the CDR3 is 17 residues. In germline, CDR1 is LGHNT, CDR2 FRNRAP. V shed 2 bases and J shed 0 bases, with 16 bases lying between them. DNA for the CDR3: TGTGCTAGTGGTTTGCCCTCGGACAGAGTATCTAACTATGGCTACACCTTC. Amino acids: CASGLPSDRVSNYGYTF. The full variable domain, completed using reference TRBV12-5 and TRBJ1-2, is DARVTQTPRHKVTEMGQEVTMRCQPILGHNTVFWYRQTMMQGLELLAYFRNRAPLDDSGMPKDRFSAEMPDATLATLKIQPSEPRDSAVYFCASGLPSDRVSNYGYTFGSGTRLTVV.

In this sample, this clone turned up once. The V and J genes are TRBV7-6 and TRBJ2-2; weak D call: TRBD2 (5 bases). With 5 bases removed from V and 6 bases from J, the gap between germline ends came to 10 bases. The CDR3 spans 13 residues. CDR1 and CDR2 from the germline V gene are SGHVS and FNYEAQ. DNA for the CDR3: TGTGCCAGCAGCGACCTAGCTCCCGGGGAGCTGTTTTTT. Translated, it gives CASSDLAPGELFF.

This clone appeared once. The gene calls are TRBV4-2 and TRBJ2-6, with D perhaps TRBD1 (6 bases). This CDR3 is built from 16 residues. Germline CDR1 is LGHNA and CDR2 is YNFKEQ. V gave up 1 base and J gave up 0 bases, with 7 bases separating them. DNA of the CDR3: TGTGCCAGCAGCCAAGTGGGACACTCTGGGGCCAACGTCCTGACTTTC. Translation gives CASSQVGHSGANVLTF.

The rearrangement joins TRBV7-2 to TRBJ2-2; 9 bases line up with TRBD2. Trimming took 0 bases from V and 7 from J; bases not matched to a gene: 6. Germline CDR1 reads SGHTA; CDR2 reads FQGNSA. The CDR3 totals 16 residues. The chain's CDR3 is CASSLAAGGPIGELFF. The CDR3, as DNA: TGTGCCAGCAGCTTAGCTGCGGGGGGGCCTATCGGGGAGCTGTTTTTT.

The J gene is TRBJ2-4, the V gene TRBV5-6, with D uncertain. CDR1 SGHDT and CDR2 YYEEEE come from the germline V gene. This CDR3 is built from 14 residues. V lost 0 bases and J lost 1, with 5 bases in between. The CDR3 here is CASSLVGAKNIQYF. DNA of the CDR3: TGTGCCAGCAGCTTGGTGGGCGCCAAAAACATTCAGTACTTC.

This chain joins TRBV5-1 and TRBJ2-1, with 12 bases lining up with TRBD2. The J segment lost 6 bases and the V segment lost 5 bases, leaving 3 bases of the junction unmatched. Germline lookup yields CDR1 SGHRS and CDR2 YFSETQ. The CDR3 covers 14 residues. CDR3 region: CASRPSGGANEQFF. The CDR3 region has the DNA TGCGCCAGCAGACCTAGCGGGGGGGCCAATGAGCAGTTCTTC.

The CDR3 sequence is CASSPAGSPLSEQYF. CDR3 coding DNA: TGTGCCAGCAGCCCCGCTGGTAGCCCACTAAGTGAGCAGTACTTC. The chain combines TRBV9 with TRBJ2-7; no clear D gene. Deletions cut 4 bases from V and 7 bases from J, with 21 bases between. In germline, CDR1 is SGDLS, CDR2 YYNGEE. The CDR3 consists of 15 residues. The entire variable domain, with the rest obtained from reference TRBV9 and TRBJ2-7, is as follows: DSGVTQTPKHLITATGQRVTLRCSPRSGDLSVYWYQQSLDQGLQFLIQYYNGEERAKGNILERFSAQQFPDLHSELNLSSLELGDSALYFCASSPAGSPLSEQYFGPGTRLTVT.

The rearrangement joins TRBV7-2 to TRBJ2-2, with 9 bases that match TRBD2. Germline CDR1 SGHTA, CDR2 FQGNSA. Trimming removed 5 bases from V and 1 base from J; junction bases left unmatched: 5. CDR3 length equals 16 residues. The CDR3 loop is CASSRNSGGNTGELFF. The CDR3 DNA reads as TGTGCCAGCAGCCGAAATAGCGGGGGGAACACCGGGGAGCTGTTTTTT.

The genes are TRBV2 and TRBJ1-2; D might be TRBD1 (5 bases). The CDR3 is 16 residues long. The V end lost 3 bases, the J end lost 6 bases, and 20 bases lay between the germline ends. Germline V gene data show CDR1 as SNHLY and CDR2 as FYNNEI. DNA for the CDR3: TGTGCCAGCAGTGATGGGCGATTGCGTGGGGGGGATGGCTACACCTTC. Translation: CASSDGRLRGGDGYTF.